This entry lists 17 T cell receptor beta chains sequenced from one sample in a study of blood T cell repertoires in COVID-19. TCRdb's copy holds only in-frame clones and misses some; the assay was immunoSEQ multiplex PCR. The sample shows 270,000 or so clones, approximately 90% of them seen only once. Input material: PBMCs or T cells enriched from blood (not recorded which). Receptors originate from a woman in her thirties or forties with acute COVID-19.

The chain combines TRBV4-3 with TRBJ2-5, with D perhaps matching TRBD1 (5 bases). Germline CDR1 and CDR2: LGHNA and YSLEER. The length of the CDR3 is 15 residues. The germline V and J ends were trimmed by 0 bases and 2 bases, with 10 bases remaining between them. CDR3 DNA: TGCGCCAGCAGCCAAGAGGCAGGGCGTCAAGAGACCCAGTACTTC. Translated, it gives CASSQEAGRQETQYF.

Written as DNA, the CDR3 is TGCGCCAGCAGCCAAGAACAGGGGGGAAGAACTGAAGCTTTCTTT. Its translation: CASSQEQGGRTEAFF. This chain connects TRBV4-3 to TRBJ1-1, with TRBD1 matching over 8 bases. Germline CDR1 is LGHNA and CDR2 is YSLEER. This CDR3 has 15 residues. Trimming removed 0 bases from V and 5 bases from J; junction bases left unmatched: 5.

V gene TRBV7-2 combines with J gene TRBJ2-3, with D perhaps TRBD1 (5 bases). V shed 2 bases and J shed 0 bases, with 12 bases lying between them. The CDR3 length is 16 residues. Germline CDR1 reads SGHTA; CDR2 reads FQGNSA. CDR3 region: CASSLRGGASTDTQYF. Written as DNA, the CDR3 is TGTGCCAGCAGCTTAAGGGGCGGAGCAAGCACAGATACGCAGTATTTT.

J is TRBJ2-1 and V is TRBV13; 9 nucleotides agree with TRBD1. CDR1 is PRHDT, CDR2 FYEKMQ, per germline (reference sequence). CDR3 length equals 16 residues. V lost 5 bases, J lost 7 bases, and 12 bases stayed unmatched. This CDR3 reads CASSTIQGATKNEQFF. The CDR3 DNA follows: TGTGCCAGCAGCACCATACAGGGGGCGACGAAAAATGAGCAGTTCTTC.

The chain is built from TRBV5-5 and TRBJ2-7, with D possibly TRBD2 on 6 matching bases. Looked up from germline, CDR1 is SGHKS and CDR2 is YYEKEE (reference sequence). This CDR3 is built from 13 residues. V gave up 4 bases and J gave up 7 bases, with 15 bases separating them. The DNA of the CDR3 is TGTGCCAGCAGCCCCGGGACGGGAGTGGAGCAGTACTTC. It specifies CASSPGTGVEQYF.

As regards this clone: Other DNA sequences in this specimen translate into the identical CDR3. This sequence joins TRBV30 and TRBJ1-1; tentatively, D is TRBD1 (5 bases). The germline V and J ends were trimmed by 0 bases and 0 bases, with 5 bases remaining between them. This CDR3 is 13 amino acids long. The germline V gene has CDR1 GTSNPN and CDR2 SVGIG (reference sequence). CDR3 in DNA: TGTGCCTGGAGTGTAGGGGTGAACACTGAAGCTTTCTTT. This sequence encodes CAWSVGVNTEAFF. The variable domain in full, with the rest retrieved from reference TRBV30 and TRBJ1-1, is SQTIHQWPATLVQPVGSPLSLECTVEGTSNPNLYWYRQAAGRGLQLLFYSVGIGQISSEVPQNLSASRPQDRQFILSSKKLLLSDSGFYLCAWSVGVNTEAFFGQGTRLTVV.

This clone was recorded only once. This chain connects TRBV29-1 to TRBJ2-7, with a tentative D call TRBD1 (5 bases). The CDR3 contains 12 residues. Germline V gene sequence: CDR1 SQVTM, CDR2 ANQGSEA. With 7 bases removed from V and 5 bases from J, the gap between germline ends came to 15 bases. The CDR3 region is CSAVGVLDEQYF. DNA for the CDR3: TGCAGCGCAGTAGGGGTCCTCGACGAGCAGTACTTC.

The chain has TRBV6-1 and TRBJ2-7; TRBD2 aligns across 11 bases. The CDR3 is 15 amino acids. The V segment lost 3 bases and the J segment 5 bases; nucleotides outside the gene matches: 6. The germline V gene has CDR1 MNHNS and CDR2 SASEGT. CDR3 DNA sequence: TGTGCCAGCAGTGACGGACTAGCGGGTTCCCACGAGCAGTACTTC. Amino acid sequence: CASSDGLAGSHEQYF.

CDR3 coding DNA: TGTGCCAGCAGCTCACAGGGTTCTCAGCCCCAGCATTTT. This encodes CASSSQGSQPQHF. The chain links TRBV11-2 to TRBJ1-5; the D gene is possibly TRBD1 (6 bases). The germline CDR1 and CDR2 sequences are SGHAT and FQNNGV. V was cut by 4 bases and J by 6 bases, with 10 bases left in between. The CDR3 covers 13 residues.

The chain has TRBV27 and TRBJ1-2, with TRBD1 identical over 8 bases. The CDR3 has 15 residues. In germline, CDR1 is MNHEY, CDR2 SMNVEV (reference sequence). The ends lost 0 bases at V and 3 bases at J; junction bases unmatched: 3. CDR3 coding DNA: TGTGCCAGCAGTTTATCAGACAGGGGTCACTATGGCTACACCTTC. Translated: CASSLSDRGHYGYTF.

The chain employs TRBV7-9 and TRBJ2-1; D not certain. CDR3 size: 17 residues. With 5 bases removed from V and 0 bases from J, the gap between germline ends came to 17 bases. CDR1 and CDR2 (germline): SEHNR, FQNEAQ (reference sequence). In DNA, the CDR3 is TGTGCCAGCAGCCCCGACTGGCGGATCAGCTCCTACAATGAGCAGTTCTTC. This sequence encodes CASSPDWRISSYNEQFF.

As DNA, the CDR3 is TGTGCCAGCAGCTTAGTGGAGGCCGCTTACAATGAGCAGTTCTTC. Protein product: CASSLVEAAYNEQFF. The V and J genes are TRBV7-2 and TRBJ2-1; a possible D gene is TRBD2 (5 bases). The CDR3 length is 15 residues. CDR1 and CDR2 (germline): SGHTA, FQGNSA. The V end was cut by 1 base, the J end by 4 bases, with 11 bases between.

The chain has TRBV18 and TRBJ2-5, with 9 bases that match TRBD1. The CDR3 loop spans 14 amino acids. Germline CDR1 KGHSH, CDR2 LQKENI. Trimming cost V 4 bases and J 5 bases; bases outside gene matches: 5. This chain's CDR3 is CASSRTGGRETQYF. The CDR3, as DNA: TGTGCCAGCTCACGAACAGGGGGCCGGGAGACCCAGTACTTC.

The V gene is TRBV15, the J gene TRBJ1-2; 7 positions agree with TRBD1. This CDR3 contains 16 residues. The V segment lost 3 bases and the J segment 8 bases; nucleotides outside the gene matches: 15. Germline CDR1 LNHNV, CDR2 YYDKDF (reference sequence). This CDR3 reads CATSRSRGTGAVGYTF. The CDR3 nucleotides are TGTGCCACCAGCAGGTCGAGGGGCACAGGGGCCGTGGGCTACACCTTC.

The CDR3 is CASSAASGWSNQPQHF. The CDR3 coding sequence is TGCGCCAGCAGTGCGGCGTCGGGTTGGAGCAATCAGCCCCAGCATTTT. This rearrangement joins TRBV10-1 to TRBJ1-5, with D unclear. The CDR3 runs to 16 residues. The V end was cut by 4 bases, the J end by 1 base, with 14 bases between. Germline loops: CDR1 WNHNN, CDR2 SYGVQD (reference sequence).

The CDR3 DNA is TGTGCCAGTAGTTTCATGGACAGGAGGGGGACTGAAGCTTTCTTT. This translates into CASSFMDRRGTEAFF. The chain uses TRBV19 and TRBJ1-1, with 7 positions matching TRBD1. The CDR3 spans 15 residues. V was pared by 5 bases and J by 5 bases, with 11 bases of the junction left unmatched. Germline V CDR1 and CDR2: LNHDA, SQIVND (reference sequence).

This clone was counted a few times. The V gene is TRBV5-8, the J gene TRBJ1-1, with 10 positions matching TRBD1. V was pared by 4 bases and J by 6 bases, with 6 bases of the junction left unmatched. This CDR3 is built from 14 residues. Germline assignment: CDR1 SGHTS and CDR2 YDEGEE. CDR3 DNA: TGTGCCAGCAGCGAGACAGGGGGCAACGCTGAAGCTTTCTTT. Residues: CASSETGGNAEAFF. Full variable domain (remainder filled in from reference TRBV5-8 and TRBJ1-1): EAGVTQSPTHLIKTRGQQATLRCSPISGHTSVYWYQQALGLGLQFLLWYDEGEERNRGNFPPRFSGRQFPNYSSELNVNALELEDSALYLCASSETGGNAEAFFGQGTRLTVV.